This TCR beta chain was observed in a study of CD8 T cells in Susac syndrome. Germline loops: CDR1 SEHNR, CDR2 FQNEAQ (reference sequence). The CDR3 consists of 15 residues. After removal of 10 bases from V and 0 bases from J, the junction contained 6 bases not matched to a gene. This clonotype was detected only once. Reverse transcription used about 0.45 to 1 ug RNA and random hexamers. TCRdb reprocessed the immunoSEQ multiplex PCR reads via MiXCR and lists one record per CDR3 protein. The sample contains 150,000 to 200,000 distinct CDR3 sequences, approximately 96% of which appear only once. The TCR was taken from a human donor in good health. Specimen: CD4+ T cells from PBMCs. The chain has TRBV7-9 and TRBJ2-2; TRBD2 matches at 9 bases. The DNA for the CDR3 is TGTGCCACCCATAGCGGGGGCCCGAACACCGGGGAGCTGTTTTTT. Translation gives CATHSGGPNTGELFF.